This T cell receptor (beta chain) was observed in a study of T-cell memory formation after mild COVID-19. Overall study: The study found TCR clusters largely donor specific. The study, taken as a whole, reports: Clones contracting day 15 to 85 were balanced CD4/CD8; later expanders leaned CD4+. Contracting clones localized mainly to CM and EM when CD4+ and mainly to EMRA when CD8+.

Constant-segment primers and 5'RACE yielded cDNA libraries for TCR alpha and TCR beta, each carrying sample barcodes and UMIs. TCRdb fed the 5' RACE reads into MiXCR, producing one record per CDR3 protein. The top ten hold 39% of the sample, which has 100,000 to 140,000 distinct CDR3 sequences, roughly 14% seen once. This clonotype was observed many times. Its matching antigen is unknown. V lost 6 bases and J lost 6; bases outside the gene matches: 7. The CDR3 is 15 residues long. In germline, CDR1 is MNHEY, CDR2 SMNVEV (reference sequence). This sequence was found in a man aged 18 to 29 who had mild COVID-19 (a few samples of this study predate the infection). Cell type and time point are not known. Sequenced material: PBMCs or a T cell subset sorted from them (not recorded which). The rearrangement links TRBV27 to TRBJ2-3, with TRBD2 identical over 12 bases. The CDR3 sequence: CASSRPSGGADTQYF. The CDR3 DNA reads as TGTGCCAGCAGCCGCCCTAGCGGGGGGGCGGATACGCAGTATTTT.